The 5 T cell receptor beta chains below come from one sample, sequenced in a study of monozygotic twins with inflammatory bowel disease. TCRdb re-called the 5' RACE reads and gives one entry per CDR3 protein, without DNA. This repertoire includes a few hundred thousand distinct CDR3 sequences. Sample: blood. The receptors here all came from a human donor with ulcerative colitis or Crohn's disease, or a healthy co-twin of an affected twin (not recorded which).

This chain connects TRBV9 to TRBJ2-3. CDR1 and CDR2 (germline): SGDLS, YYNGEE. This CDR3 region has 15 residues. The CDR3 spells CASSPIAASTDTQYF.

The rearrangement joins TRBV5-4 to TRBJ2-3; TCRdb returns TRBD1, unconfirmable since there is no DNA. The V gene's germline CDR1 is SGHNT and CDR2 YYREEE (reference sequence). The CDR3 spans 16 residues. This CDR3 reads CASSAWGLDYTDTQYF.

The V gene is TRBV11-1, the J gene TRBJ2-2; without DNA, the TCRdb call of TRBD2 cannot be checked. CDR3 size: 20 residues. The germline V gene encodes CDR1 SGHAT and CDR2 FQDESV (reference sequence). The CDR3 protein is CASSLGLAGVNGANTGELFF.

The gene calls are TRBV27 and TRBJ2-3; TCRdb's D gene call, TRBD2, goes unchecked for lack of DNA. The CDR3 covers 15 residues. The germline V gene has CDR1 MNHEY and CDR2 SMNVEV (reference sequence). CDR3 sequence: CASSYQREVPDTQYF.

V gene TRBV11-2 combines with J gene TRBJ2-5. The CDR3 loop spans 14 amino acids. The V gene's germline CDR1 is SGHAT and CDR2 FQNNGV. CDR3 in amino acids: CASSSVGYQETQYF.